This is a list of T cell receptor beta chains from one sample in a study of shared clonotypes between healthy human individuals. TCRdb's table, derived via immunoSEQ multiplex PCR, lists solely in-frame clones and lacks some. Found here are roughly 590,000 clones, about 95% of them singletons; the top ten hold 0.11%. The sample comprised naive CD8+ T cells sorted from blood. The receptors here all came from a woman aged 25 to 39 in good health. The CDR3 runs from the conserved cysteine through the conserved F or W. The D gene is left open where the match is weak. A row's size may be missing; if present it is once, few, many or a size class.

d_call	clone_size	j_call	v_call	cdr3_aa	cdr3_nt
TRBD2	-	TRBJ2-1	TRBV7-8	CASSLALIGLAGEQFF	TGTGCCAGCAGCTTAGCGCTAATTGGACTAGCGGGTGAGCAGTTCTTC
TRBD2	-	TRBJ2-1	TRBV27	CASSTSGTMGEQFF	TGTGCCAGCAGTACTAGCGGGACGATGGGTGAGCAGTTCTTC
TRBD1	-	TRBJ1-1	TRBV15	CATSRGQGEYTEAFF	TGTGCCACCAGCAGAGGGCAGGGGGAATACACTGAAGCTTTCTTT
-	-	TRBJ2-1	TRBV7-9	CASSSGPAAYNEQFF	TGTGCCAGCAGCTCGGGACCCGCGGCCTACAATGAGCAGTTCTTC
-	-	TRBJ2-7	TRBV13	CASSQGPTYEQYF	TGTGCCAGCAGCCAGGGGCCCACCTACGAGCAGTACTTC
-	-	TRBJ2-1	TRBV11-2	CASSWPRGGHYNEQFF	TGTGCCAGCAGCTGGCCGAGGGGAGGCCACTACAATGAGCAGTTCTTC
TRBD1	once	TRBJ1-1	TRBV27	CASSLGQGARTEAFF	TGTGCCAGCAGTTTAGGACAGGGGGCGCGCACTGAAGCTTTCTTT
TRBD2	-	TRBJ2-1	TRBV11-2	CASSLDRTSGRSHEQFF	TGTGCCAGCAGCTTAGATCGTACTAGCGGGAGGAGCCATGAGCAGTTCTTC
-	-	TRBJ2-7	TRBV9	CASSVDGGSSYEQYF	TGTGCCAGCAGCGTAGATGGCGGTTCCTCCTACGAGCAGTACTTC
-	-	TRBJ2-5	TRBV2	CASDTRDLPEGTQYF	TGTGCCAGCGATACCCGAGACCTCCCCGAAGGGACCCAGTACTTC
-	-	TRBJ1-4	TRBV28	CASSLTSLKITNEKLFF	TGTGCCAGCAGTTTAACCTCCCTCAAGATAACTAATGAAAAACTGTTTTTT
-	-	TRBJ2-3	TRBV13	CASSPDLAVSTDTQYF	TGTGCCAGCAGCCCGGATTTGGCGGTTAGCACAGATACGCAGTATTTT
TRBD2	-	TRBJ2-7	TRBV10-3	CAISEVLAGSYEQYF	TGTGCCATCAGTGAGGTACTAGCGGGAAGCTACGAGCAGTACTTC
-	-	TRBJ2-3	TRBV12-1	CASSLTERIAGPTDTQYF	TGTGCCAGCAGCTTGACCGAGAGGATAGCGGGACCCACAGATACGCAGTATTTT
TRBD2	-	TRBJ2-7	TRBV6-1	CASSVLAGSYEQYF	TGTGCCAGCAGTGTGCTAGCGGGCTCCTACGAGCAGTACTTC
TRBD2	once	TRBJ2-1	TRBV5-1	CASSLSGGYNEQFF	TGCGCCAGCAGCCTTAGCGGGGGCTACAATGAGCAGTTCTTC
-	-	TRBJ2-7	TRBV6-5	CASSPPSGSEQYF	TGTGCCAGCAGTCCCCCATCTGGGTCGGAGCAGTACTTC
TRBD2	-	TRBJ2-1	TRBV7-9	CASSQAGERFF	TGTGCCAGCAGCCAGGCGGGGGAACGGTTCTTC
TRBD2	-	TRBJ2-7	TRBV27	CASSLSASGSYEQYF	TGTGCCAGCAGTTTAAGTGCTAGCGGGAGTTACGAGCAGTACTTC
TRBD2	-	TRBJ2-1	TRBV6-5	CASSYTPLAGGNEQFF	TGTGCCAGCAGTTACACCCCCTTAGCGGGAGGGAATGAGCAGTTCTTC
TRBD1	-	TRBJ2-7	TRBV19	CASSIGGQGPYEQYF	TGTGCCAGTAGTATAGGGGGACAGGGCCCCTACGAGCAGTACTTC
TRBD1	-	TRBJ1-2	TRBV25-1	CASSPSGTGANYGYTF	TGTGCCAGCAGCCCCTCCGGGACAGGGGCTAACTATGGCTACACCTTC
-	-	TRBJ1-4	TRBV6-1	CASSAMRGWTNEKLFF	TGTGCCAGCAGTGCCATGCGGGGGTGGACTAATGAAAAACTGTTTTTT
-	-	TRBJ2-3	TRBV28	CASSLTPLGFGSDTQYF	TGTGCCAGCAGTTTAACACCCCTGGGGTTTGGTTCGGATACGCAGTATTTT
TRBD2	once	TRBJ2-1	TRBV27	CASSPWWEGLYNEQFF	TGTGCCAGCAGCCCATGGTGGGAGGGGCTCTACAATGAGCAGTTCTTC
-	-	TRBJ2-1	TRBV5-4	CASSYSHEQFF	TGTGCCAGCAGCTATTCGCATGAGCAGTTCTTC
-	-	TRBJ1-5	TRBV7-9	CASSFVEHAEPQHF	TGTGCCAGCAGCTTCGTTGAACATGCGGAGCCCCAGCATTTT
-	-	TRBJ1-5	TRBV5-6	CASKTWGGGVGALQPQHF	TGTGCCAGCAAAACCTGGGGCGGCGGGGTAGGGGCCTTGCAGCCCCAGCATTTT
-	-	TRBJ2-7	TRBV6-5	CASSYTKERAYEQYF	TGTGCCAGCAGTTACACGAAGGAGCGGGCCTACGAGCAGTACTTC
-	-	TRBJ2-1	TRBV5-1	CASSFKQYNEQFF	TGCGCCAGCAGCTTCAAGCAATACAATGAGCAGTTCTTC
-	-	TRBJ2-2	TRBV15	CATRTVAALGGELFF	TGTGCCACAAGGACAGTAGCAGCGTTGGGCGGGGAGCTGTTTTTT
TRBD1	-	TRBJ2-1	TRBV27	CASSLGTGGDEQFF	TGTGCCAGCAGTTTGGGGACAGGGGGCGATGAGCAGTTCTTC
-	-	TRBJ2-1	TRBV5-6	CASSYRDAYNEQFF	TGTGCCAGCAGTTATCGGGACGCGTACAATGAGCAGTTCTTC
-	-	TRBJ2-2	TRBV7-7	CASSLTSFPTNTGELFF	TGTGCCAGCAGCTTAACAAGCTTTCCGACAAACACCGGGGAGCTGTTTTTT
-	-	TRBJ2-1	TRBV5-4	CAGERDDYNEQFF	TGTGCCGGCGAACGGGACGATTACAATGAGCAGTTCTTC
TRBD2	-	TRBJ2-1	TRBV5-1	CASSLGLAGDPDEQFF	TGCGCCAGCAGCTTGGGACTAGCGGGAGACCCGGATGAGCAGTTCTTC
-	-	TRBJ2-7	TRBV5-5	CASSLGQSYEQYF	TGTGCCAGCAGCTTGGGTCAAAGCTACGAGCAGTACTTC
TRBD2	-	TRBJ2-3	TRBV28	CATLSGSSADTQYF	TGTGCCACACTTAGCGGGAGCAGCGCAGATACGCAGTATTTT
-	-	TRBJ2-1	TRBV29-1	CSTPRAYNEQFF	TGCAGCACCCCTCGGGCCTACAATGAGCAGTTCTTC
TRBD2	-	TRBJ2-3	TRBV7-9	CASRRTSGSPDTQYF	TGTGCCAGCAGAAGGACTAGCGGGAGCCCAGATACGCAGTATTTT
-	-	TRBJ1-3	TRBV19	CATAGFGNTIYF	TGTGCGACCGCAGGTTTTGGAAACACCATATATTTT
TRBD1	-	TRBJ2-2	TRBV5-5	CASRVPGQGTGELFF	TGTGCCAGCAGGGTACCGGGACAGGGCACCGGGGAGCTGTTTTTT
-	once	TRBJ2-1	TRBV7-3	CASSASGGNEQFF	TGTGCCAGCAGCGCTAGTGGGGGTAATGAGCAGTTCTTC
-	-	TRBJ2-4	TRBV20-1	CSATLENIQYF	TGCAGTGCTACCCTAGAAAACATTCAGTACTTC
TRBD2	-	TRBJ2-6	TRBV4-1	CASSPRTSGRAPGANVLTF	TGCGCCAGCAGCCCCCGAACTAGCGGGAGGGCCCCTGGGGCCAACGTCCTGACTTTC
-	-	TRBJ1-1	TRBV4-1	CASSQDPETEAFF	TGCGCCAGCAGCCAAGATCCGGAAACTGAAGCTTTCTTT
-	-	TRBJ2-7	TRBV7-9	CASLDKTYEQYF	TGTGCCAGTTTGGACAAGACCTACGAGCAGTACTTC
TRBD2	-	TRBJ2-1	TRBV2	CASSEAHVIAGGWGYEQFF	TGTGCCAGCAGTGAAGCCCATGTGATAGCGGGAGGGTGGGGCTATGAGCAGTTCTTC
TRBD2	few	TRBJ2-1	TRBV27	CASSLGLAGYNEQFF	TGTGCCAGCAGTCTGGGACTAGCAGGTTACAATGAGCAGTTCTTC
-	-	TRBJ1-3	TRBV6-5	CASRLQGGNTIYF	TGTGCCAGCAGACTCCAAGGCGGAAACACCATATATTTT
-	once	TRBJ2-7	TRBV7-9	CASSLSETYEQYF	TGTGCCAGCAGCTTATCGGAGACCTACGAGCAGTACTTC
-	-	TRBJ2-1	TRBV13	CASSPSLLQESKLDEQFF	TGTGCCAGCAGCCCAAGCCTCTTGCAGGAATCAAAACTTGATGAGCAGTTCTTC
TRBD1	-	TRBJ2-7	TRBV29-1	CSATGTGTFRREQYF	TGCAGCGCTACAGGGACAGGGACGTTCCGGCGCGAGCAGTACTTC
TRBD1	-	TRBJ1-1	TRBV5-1	CASRRGQGERTEAFF	TGCGCCAGCAGGAGGGGACAGGGGGAGAGGACTGAAGCTTTCTTT
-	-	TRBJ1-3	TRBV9	CASSIDGYSGNTIYF	TGTGCCAGCAGCATCGACGGATACTCTGGAAACACCATATATTTT
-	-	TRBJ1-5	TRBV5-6	CASSLLGQPQHF	TGTGCCAGCAGCTTGTTAGGTCAGCCCCAGCATTTT
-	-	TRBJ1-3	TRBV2	CASEGSYVGIAGNTIYF	TGTGCCAGCGAGGGGTCGTACGTGGGCATAGCTGGAAACACCATATATTTT
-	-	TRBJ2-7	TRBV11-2	CASSFPSYEQYF	TGTGCCAGCAGCTTTCCCTCCTACGAGCAGTACTTC
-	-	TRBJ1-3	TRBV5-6	CASSLEGVPSGNTIYF	TGTGCCAGCAGCTTGGAGGGTGTCCCCTCTGGAAACACCATATATTTT
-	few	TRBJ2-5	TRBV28	CASSFGGEETQYF	TGTGCCAGCAGTTTCGGTGGAGAAGAGACCCAGTACTTC